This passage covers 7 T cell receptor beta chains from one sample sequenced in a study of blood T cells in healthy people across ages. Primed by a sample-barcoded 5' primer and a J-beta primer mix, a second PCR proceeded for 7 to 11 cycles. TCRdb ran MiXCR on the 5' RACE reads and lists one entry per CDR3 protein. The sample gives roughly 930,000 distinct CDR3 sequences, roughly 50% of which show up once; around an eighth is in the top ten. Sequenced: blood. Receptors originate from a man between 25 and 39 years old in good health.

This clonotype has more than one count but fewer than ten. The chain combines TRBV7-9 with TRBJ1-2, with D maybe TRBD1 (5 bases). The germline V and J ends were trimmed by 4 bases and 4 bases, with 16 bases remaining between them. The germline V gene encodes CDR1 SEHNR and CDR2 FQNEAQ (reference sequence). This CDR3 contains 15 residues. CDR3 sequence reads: CASSSSGQGSYGYTF. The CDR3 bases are TGTGCCAGCAGCTCTTCTGGGCAGGGCAGCTATGGCTACACCTTC.

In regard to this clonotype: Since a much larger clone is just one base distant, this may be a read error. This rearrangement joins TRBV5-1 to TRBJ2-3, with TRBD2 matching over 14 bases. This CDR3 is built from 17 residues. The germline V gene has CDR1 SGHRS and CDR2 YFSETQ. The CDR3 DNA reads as TGCGCCAGCAGCTGGACGACTAGCGGGGGGGGTGCGGATACGAAGTATTTT. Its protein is CASSWTTSGGGADTKYF.

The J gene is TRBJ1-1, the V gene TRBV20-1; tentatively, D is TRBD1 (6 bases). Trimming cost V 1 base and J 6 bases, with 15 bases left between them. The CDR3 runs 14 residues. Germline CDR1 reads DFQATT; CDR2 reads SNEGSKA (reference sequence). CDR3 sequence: CSARVTGYNAEAFF. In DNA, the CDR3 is TGCAGTGCTAGAGTCACAGGGTATAACGCTGAAGCTTTCTTT.

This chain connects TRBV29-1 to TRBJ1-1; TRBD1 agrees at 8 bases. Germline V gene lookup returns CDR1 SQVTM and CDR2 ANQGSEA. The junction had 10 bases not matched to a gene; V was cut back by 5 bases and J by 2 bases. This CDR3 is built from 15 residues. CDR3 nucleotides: TGCAGCGTTCTCAGAAGCGGGACAGGTAACACTGAAGCTTTCTTT. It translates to CSVLRSGTGNTEAFF. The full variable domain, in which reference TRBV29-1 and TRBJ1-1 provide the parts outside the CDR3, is SAVISQKPSRDICQRGTSLTIQCQVDSQVTMMFWYRQQPGQSLTLIATANQGSEATYESGFVIDKFPISRPNLTFSTLTVSNMSPEDSSIYLCSVLRSGTGNTEAFFGQGTRLTVV.

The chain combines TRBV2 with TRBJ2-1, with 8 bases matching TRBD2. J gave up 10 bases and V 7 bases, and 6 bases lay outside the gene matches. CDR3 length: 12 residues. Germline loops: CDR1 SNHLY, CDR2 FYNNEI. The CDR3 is CASMRRGGEQFF. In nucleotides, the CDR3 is TGTGCCAGCATGCGCCGGGGGGGAGAGCAGTTCTTC.

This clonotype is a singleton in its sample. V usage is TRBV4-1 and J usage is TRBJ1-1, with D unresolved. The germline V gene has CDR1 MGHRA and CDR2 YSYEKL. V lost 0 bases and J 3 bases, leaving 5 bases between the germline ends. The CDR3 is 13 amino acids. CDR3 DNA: TGCGCCAGCAGCCAAGATCTTTACACTGAAGCTTTCTTT. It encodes CASSQDLYTEAFF.

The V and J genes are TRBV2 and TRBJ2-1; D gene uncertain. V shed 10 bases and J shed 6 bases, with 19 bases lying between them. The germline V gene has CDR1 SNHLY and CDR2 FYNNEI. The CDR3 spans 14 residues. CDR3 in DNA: TGTGCCACCGCCATGGCGCGAGGCGTCAATGAGCAGTTCTTC. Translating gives CATAMARGVNEQFF.